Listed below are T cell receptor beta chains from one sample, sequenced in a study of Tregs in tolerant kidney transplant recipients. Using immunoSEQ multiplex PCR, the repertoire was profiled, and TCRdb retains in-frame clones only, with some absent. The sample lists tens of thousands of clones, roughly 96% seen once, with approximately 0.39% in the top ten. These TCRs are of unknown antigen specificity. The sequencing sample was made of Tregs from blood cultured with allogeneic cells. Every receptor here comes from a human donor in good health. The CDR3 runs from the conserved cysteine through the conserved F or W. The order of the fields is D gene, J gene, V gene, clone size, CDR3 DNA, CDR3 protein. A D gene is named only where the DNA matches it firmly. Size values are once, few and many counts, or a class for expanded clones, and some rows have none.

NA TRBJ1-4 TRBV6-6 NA TGTGCCAGCAGTTACTCGAGTCTAGACGGTGAAAAACTGTTTTTT CASSYSSLDGEKLFF
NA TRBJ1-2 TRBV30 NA TGTGCCTGGAGTGCCGGGGTATATGGCTACACCTTC CAWSAGVYGYTF
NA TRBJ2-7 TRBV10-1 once TGCGCCAGCAGTGAGGAGGGGGGGAACCTCTACGAGCAGTACTTC CASSEEGGNLYEQYF
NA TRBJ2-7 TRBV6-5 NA TGTGCCAGCAGTTACAGCTCCTACGAGCAGTACTTC CASSYSSYEQYF
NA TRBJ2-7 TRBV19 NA TGTGCCAGTAGTATTGCGACAGGCTTTTCCTACGAGCAGTACTTC CASSIATGFSYEQYF
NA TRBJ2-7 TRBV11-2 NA TGTGCCAGCAGGCCCCTAGGGTCCCTAAACTACGAGCAGTACTTC CASRPLGSLNYEQYF
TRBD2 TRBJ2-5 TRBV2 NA TGTGCCAGCGGGGACGAGCGGGGGGCACATTCTACCCAGTACTTC CASGDERGAHSTQYF
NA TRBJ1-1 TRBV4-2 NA TGTGCCAGCAGCCAAGATCAGAGAGCCACTGAAGCTTTCTTT CASSQDQRATEAFF
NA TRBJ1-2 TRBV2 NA TGTGCCAGCGTTTCGGGGAGGGGCGCTGGCTACACCTTC CASVSGRGAGYTF
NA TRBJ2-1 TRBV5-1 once TGCGCCAGCAGCTTGGACGGGTTCTACAATGAGCAGTTCTTC CASSLDGFYNEQFF
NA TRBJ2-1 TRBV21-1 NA TGTGCCAGCAGCAAAGCAGGGAGCTCCTACAATGAGCAGTTCTTC CASSKAGSSYNEQFF
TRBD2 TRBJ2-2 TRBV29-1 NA TGCAGCGTTGGGGCTAGCGGGAAGTACACCGGGGAGCTGTTTTTT CSVGASGKYTGELFF
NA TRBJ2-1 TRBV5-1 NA TGCGCCAGCAGCTCGGGCGGACAGAACAATGAGCAGTTCTTC CASSSGGQNNEQFF
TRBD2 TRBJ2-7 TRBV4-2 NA TGTGCCAGCAGCCCAGGGGGAGGACTAGCGGGATCTCGCGGGGCCTACGAGCAGTACTTC CASSPGGGLAGSRGAYEQYF
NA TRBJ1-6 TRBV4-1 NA TGCGCCAGCAGCCTAGAAGGGAGTTCCTATAATTCACCCCTCCACTTT CASSLEGSSYNSPLHF
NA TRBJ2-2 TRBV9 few TGTGCCAGCAGCCCCCGAGGGGGACCCTCAACCGGGGAGCTGTTTTTT CASSPRGGPSTGELFF
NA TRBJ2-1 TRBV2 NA TGTGCCACCCGGGACTCCTCCTACAATGAGCAGTTCTTC CATRDSSYNEQFF
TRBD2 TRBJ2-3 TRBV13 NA TGTGCCAGCAGCGAACTAGCGCTGGGAACAGATACGCAGTATTTT CASSELALGTDTQYF
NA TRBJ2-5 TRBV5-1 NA TGCGCCAGCAGCCCTATCCAAGAGACCCAGTACTTC CASSPIQETQYF
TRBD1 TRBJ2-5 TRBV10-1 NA TGCGCCAGCAGTGAGTCGACCCTTTCGGACAGGCACTTC CASSESTLSDRHF
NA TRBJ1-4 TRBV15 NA TGTGCCACCAGGGGGATACGGGGCTTCAATGAAAAACTGTTTTTT CATRGIRGFNEKLFF
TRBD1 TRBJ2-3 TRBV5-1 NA TGCGCCAGCAGCTCCGCGGGACAGGTCACAGATACGCAGTATTTT CASSSAGQVTDTQYF